The clone carrying this T cell receptor beta chain was counted ten times or more. Its cognate antigen is unknown. These data are taken from a study of blood T cells in healthy people across ages. General study results and limits: One million T cells yielded diversity estimates that were considered underestimates. Per million T cells, TCR beta diversity dropped roughly linearly as age increased.

The CDR3 is 12 amino acids. Trimming removed 1 base from V and 8 bases from J, with 6 bases in between. Germline V gives CDR1 SGHTA, CDR2 FQGNSA. It was with a sample-barcoded 5' primer and a J-beta primer mix that a second PCR of about 7 to 12 cycles was run. A template-switch adaptor containing 12 random nucleotides labeled each cDNA molecule. TCRdb reanalysed the 5' RACE reads using MiXCR and keeps one entry per CDR3 protein. Among fewer than 900,000 distinct CDR3 sequences, 35% to 45% were seen once, and the ten largest hold about 20%. The rearrangement uses TRBV7-2 and TRBJ2-1, with D unresolved. Sequenced: blood. The TCR was taken from a woman in her sixties in good health. The DNA for the CDR3 is TGTGCCAGCAGCTTAGTTGGATATGAGCAGTTCTTC. As protein: CASSLVGYEQFF.